The clone carrying this T cell receptor (beta chain) has a single count. Antigen unknown. The record originates from a study of brain T cells in children with intractable seizures. Study-wide findings and caveats: Pre-surgery blood may have been undersampled, hiding some clones.

V gave up 6 bases and J gave up 5 bases; unmatched junction bases: 6. The CDR3 is 15 residues long. The germline V gene has CDR1 LNHDA and CDR2 SQIVND (reference sequence). Using immunoSEQ multiplex PCR, the repertoire was profiled, and TCRdb retains in-frame clones only, with some absent. The repertoire has about 340,000 clones, 85% to 95% of them found once; the top ten carry around 6%. The time point denotes: blood from clinic visit 5 months post-surgery; TSC patient then seizure free. Surgery cases with the highest brain T cell transcript signatures were chosen for sequencing. Before surgery, patients took at least one anti-epileptic drug.

This TCR derives from a boy in the first two years of life with tuberous sclerosis and intractable seizures. This specimen consisted of peripheral blood, obtained approximately 5 months after surgery. The rearrangement links TRBV19 to TRBJ2-1; 11 positions agree with TRBD2. CDR3 sequence (DNA): TGTGCCAGTAGGAATAGCGGGGGGGCCAACAATGAGCAGTTCTTC. As protein: CASRNSGGANNEQFF. The variable domain in full, with the rest retrieved from reference TRBV19 and TRBJ2-1, is DGGITQSPKYLFRKEGQNVTLSCEQNLNHDAMYWYRQDPGQGLRLIYYSQIVNDFQKGDIAEGYSVSREKKESFPLTVTSAQKNPTAFYLCASRNSGGANNEQFFGPGTRLTVL.